This T cell receptor (beta chain) was sequenced for a study of early T cells in non-severe SARS-CoV-2 infection. Across the whole study: Sequencing input comprised bulk RNA from unsorted whole blood; chain pairing was not available. The study, taken as a whole, reports: The VDJdb matching leaned toward anti-spike CD8 responses and overlooked private and CD4 specificities.

Trimming removed 0 bases from V and 6 bases from J, with 6 bases in between. The CDR3 totals 13 residues. Germline CDR1 is SGHRS and CDR2 is YFSETQ. Individually, cDNA molecules had unique molecular identifiers attached to them. TCRdb re-derived calls from the 5' RACE reads in MiXCR, one entry per CDR3 protein. The sample contains tens of thousands of distinct CDR3 sequences, 20% to 25% of which appear only once. Comment on this clonotype: What it binds is not known.

This chain uses TRBV5-1 with TRBJ2-2; D not certain. The sequence derives from an adult who was a healthcare worker with PCR-confirmed SARS-CoV-2 infection or an uninfected control (not recorded which). The sequenced sample was whole blood, obtained at baseline. The CDR3 is CASSLGDPGELFF. The CDR3 nucleotides are TGCGCCAGCAGCTTGGGGGATCCCGGGGAGCTGTTTTTT.